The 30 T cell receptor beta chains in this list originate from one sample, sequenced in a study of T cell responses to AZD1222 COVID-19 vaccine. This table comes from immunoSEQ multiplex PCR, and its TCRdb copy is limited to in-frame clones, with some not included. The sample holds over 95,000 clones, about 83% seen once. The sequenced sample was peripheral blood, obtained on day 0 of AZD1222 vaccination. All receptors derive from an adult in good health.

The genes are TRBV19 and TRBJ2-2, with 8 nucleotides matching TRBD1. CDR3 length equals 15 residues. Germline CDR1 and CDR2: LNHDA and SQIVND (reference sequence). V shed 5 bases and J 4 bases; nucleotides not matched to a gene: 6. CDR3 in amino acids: CASSFSDRGTGELFF. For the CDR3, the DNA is TGTGCCAGTAGTTTTTCCGACAGGGGCACCGGGGAGCTGTTTTTT.

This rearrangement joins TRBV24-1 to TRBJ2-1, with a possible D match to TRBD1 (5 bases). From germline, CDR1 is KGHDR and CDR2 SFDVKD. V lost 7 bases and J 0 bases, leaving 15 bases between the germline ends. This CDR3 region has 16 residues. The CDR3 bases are TGTGCCACCAGCTCCCCAGGGCTCAGCTCCTACAATGAGCAGTTCTTC. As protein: CATSSPGLSSYNEQFF.

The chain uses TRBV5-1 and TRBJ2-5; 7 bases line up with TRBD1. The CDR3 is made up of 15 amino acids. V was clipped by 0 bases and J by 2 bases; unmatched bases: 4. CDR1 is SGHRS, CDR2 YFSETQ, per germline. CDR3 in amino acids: CASSLGQGWQETQYF. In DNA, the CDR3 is TGCGCCAGCAGCTTGGGACAGGGCTGGCAAGAGACCCAGTACTTC.

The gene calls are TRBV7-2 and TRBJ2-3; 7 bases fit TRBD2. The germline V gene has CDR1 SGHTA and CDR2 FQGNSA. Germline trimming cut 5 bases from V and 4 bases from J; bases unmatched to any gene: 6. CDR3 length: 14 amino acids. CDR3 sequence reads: CASSEGLGADTQYF. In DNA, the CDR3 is TGTGCCAGCAGCGAAGGACTAGGGGCAGATACGCAGTATTTT. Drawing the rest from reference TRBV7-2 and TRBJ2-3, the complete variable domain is GAGVSQSPSNKVTEKGKDVELRCDPISGHTALYWYRQSLGQGLEFLIYFQGNSAPDKSGLPSDRFSAERTGGSVSTLTIQRTQQEDSAVYLCASSEGLGADTQYFGPGTRLTVL.

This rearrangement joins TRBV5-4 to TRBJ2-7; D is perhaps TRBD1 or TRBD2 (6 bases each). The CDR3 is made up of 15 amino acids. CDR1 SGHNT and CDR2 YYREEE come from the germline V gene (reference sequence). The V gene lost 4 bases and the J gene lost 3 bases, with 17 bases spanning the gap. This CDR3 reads CASSTEGGSYYEQYF. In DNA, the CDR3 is TGTGCCAGCAGCACAGAGGGGGGATCCTACTACGAGCAGTACTTC. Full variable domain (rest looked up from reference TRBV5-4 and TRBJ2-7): ETGVTQSPTHLIKTRGQQVTLRCSSQSGHNTVSWYQQALGQGPQFIFQYYREEENGRGNFPPRFSGLQFPNYSSELNVNALELDDSALYLCASSTEGGSYYEQYFGPGTRLTVT.

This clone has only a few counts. The chain's CDR3 is CASSPGLGTDTQYF. The CDR3 bases are TGTGCCAGCAGCCCGGGACTGGGCACAGATACGCAGTATTTT. The chain employs TRBV6-5 and TRBJ2-3; maybe TRBD2 (6 bases). The CDR3 covers 14 residues. Trimming stripped 6 bases from V and 1 base from J, with 11 bases between. Germline V gene sequence: CDR1 MNHEY, CDR2 SVGAGI.

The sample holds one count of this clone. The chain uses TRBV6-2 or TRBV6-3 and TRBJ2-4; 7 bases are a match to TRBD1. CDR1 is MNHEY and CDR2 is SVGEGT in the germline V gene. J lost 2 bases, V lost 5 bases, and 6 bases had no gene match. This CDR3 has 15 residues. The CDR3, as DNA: TGTGCCAGCAGTACCGGGACAGCAACCAAAAACATTCAGTACTTC. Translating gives CASSTGTATKNIQYF.

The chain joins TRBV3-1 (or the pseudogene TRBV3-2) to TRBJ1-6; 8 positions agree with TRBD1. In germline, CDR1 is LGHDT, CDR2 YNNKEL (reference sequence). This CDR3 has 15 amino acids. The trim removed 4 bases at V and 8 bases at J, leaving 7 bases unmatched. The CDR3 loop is CASSPDWTGYSPLHF. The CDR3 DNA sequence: TGTGCCAGCAGCCCGGACTGGACAGGGTATTCACCCCTCCACTTT.

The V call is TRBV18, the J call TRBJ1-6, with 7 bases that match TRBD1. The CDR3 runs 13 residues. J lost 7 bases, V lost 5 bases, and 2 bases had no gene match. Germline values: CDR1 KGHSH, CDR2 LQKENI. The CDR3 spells CASSTDRNSPLHF. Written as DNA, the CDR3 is TGTGCCAGCTCAACGGACAGGAATTCACCCCTCCACTTT.

CDR3 in DNA: TGTGCCATCCGGGGAGATTCCTACGAGCAGTACTTC. Its translation is CAIRGDSYEQYF. The genes are TRBV10-3 and TRBJ2-7; tentatively, D is TRBD2 (5 bases). The CDR3 length is 12 residues. The germline V gene encodes CDR1 ENHRY and CDR2 SYGVKD. The V gene lost 8 bases and the J gene lost 1 base, with 9 bases spanning the gap.

The CDR3 sequence: CASSLEQGQPQHF. The CDR3 DNA reads as TGTGCCAGCAGCTTAGAACAGGGTCAGCCCCAGCATTTT. V gene TRBV7-2 combines with J gene TRBJ1-5; a possible D gene is TRBD1 (6 bases). V was pared by 1 base and J by 6 bases, with 7 bases between. CDR1 SGHTA and CDR2 FQGNSA come from the germline V gene. CDR3 length: 13 residues.

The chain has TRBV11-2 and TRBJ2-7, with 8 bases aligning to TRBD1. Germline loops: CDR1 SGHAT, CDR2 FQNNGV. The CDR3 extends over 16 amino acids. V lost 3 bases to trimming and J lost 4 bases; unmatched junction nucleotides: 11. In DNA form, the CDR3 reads TGTGCCAGCAGCTTCCGTCTTGCGGGGACAGGATACGAGCAGTACTTC. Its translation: CASSFRLAGTGYEQYF.

The chain's CDR3 is CASSVGQGVEQYF. CDR3 DNA sequence: TGTGCCAGCAGTGTCGGCCAGGGGGTTGAGCAGTACTTC. The chain uses TRBV2 and TRBJ2-7; 7 bases match TRBD1. This CDR3 contains 13 residues. Unmatched junction bases numbered 7, after V lost 4 bases and J lost 7 bases. CDR1 and CDR2 from the germline V gene are SNHLY and FYNNEI.

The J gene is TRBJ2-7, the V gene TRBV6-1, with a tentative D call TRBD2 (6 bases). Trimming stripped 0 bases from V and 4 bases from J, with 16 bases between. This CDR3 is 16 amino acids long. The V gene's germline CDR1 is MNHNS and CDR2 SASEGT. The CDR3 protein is CASSEARLGRTYEQYF. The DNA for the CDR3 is TGTGCCAGCAGTGAAGCGAGACTAGGGAGAACTTACGAGCAGTACTTC.

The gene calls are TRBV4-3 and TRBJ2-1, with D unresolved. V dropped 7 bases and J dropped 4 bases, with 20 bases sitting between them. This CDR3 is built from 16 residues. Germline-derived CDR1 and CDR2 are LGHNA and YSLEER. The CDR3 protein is CASTSRVGSLYNEQFF. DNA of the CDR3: TGCGCCAGCACCTCAAGAGTGGGGTCGCTGTACAATGAGCAGTTCTTC.

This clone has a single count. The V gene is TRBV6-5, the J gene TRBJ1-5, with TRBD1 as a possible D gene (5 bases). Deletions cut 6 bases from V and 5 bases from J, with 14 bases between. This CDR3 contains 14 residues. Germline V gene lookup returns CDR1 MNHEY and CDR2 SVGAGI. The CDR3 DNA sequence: TGTGCCAGCAGGAGGAGCGGGGGAGATCAGCCCCAGCATTTT. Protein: CASRRSGGDQPQHF.

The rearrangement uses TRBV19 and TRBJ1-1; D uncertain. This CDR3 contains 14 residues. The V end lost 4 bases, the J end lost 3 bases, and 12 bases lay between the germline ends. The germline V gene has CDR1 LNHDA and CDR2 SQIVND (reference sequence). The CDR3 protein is CASSTRAAHTEAFF. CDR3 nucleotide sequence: TGTGCCAGTAGTACGCGGGCAGCACACACTGAAGCTTTCTTT.

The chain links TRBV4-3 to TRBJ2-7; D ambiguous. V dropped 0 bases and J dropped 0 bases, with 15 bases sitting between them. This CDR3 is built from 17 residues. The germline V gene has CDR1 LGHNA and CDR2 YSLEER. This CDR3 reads CASSQDGLGISSYEQYF. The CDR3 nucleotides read TGCGCCAGCAGCCAAGATGGTCTGGGGATAAGCTCCTACGAGCAGTACTTC.

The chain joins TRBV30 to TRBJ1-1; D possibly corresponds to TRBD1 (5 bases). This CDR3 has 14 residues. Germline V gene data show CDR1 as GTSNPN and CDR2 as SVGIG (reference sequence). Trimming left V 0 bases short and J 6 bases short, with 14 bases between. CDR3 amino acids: CAWSVGVWGAEAFF. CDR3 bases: TGTGCCTGGAGTGTAGGAGTCTGGGGGGCTGAAGCTTTCTTT.

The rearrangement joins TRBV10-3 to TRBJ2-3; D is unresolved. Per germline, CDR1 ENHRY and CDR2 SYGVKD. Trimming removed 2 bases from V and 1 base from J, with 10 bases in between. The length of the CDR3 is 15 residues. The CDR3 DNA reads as TGTGCCATCAGTGAGCTCGGGCAAGGCACAGATACGCAGTATTTT. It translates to CAISELGQGTDTQYF.

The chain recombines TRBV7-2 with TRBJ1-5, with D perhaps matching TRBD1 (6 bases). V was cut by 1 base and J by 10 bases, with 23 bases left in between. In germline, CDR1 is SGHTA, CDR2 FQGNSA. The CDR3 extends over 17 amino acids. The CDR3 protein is CASSLGPTGNLGRPQHF. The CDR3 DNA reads TGTGCCAGCAGCTTAGGCCCTACAGGGAACCTCGGACGTCCCCAGCATTTT. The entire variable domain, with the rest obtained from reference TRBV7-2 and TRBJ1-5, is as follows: GAGVSQSPSNKVTEKGKDVELRCDPISGHTALYWYRQSLGQGLEFLIYFQGNSAPDKSGLPSDRFSAERTGGSVSTLTIQRTQQEDSAVYLCASSLGPTGNLGRPQHFGDGTRLSIL.

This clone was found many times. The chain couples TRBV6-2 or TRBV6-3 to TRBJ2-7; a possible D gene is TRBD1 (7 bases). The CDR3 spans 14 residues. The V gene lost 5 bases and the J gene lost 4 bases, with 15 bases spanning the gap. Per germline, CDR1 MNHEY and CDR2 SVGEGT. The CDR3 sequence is CASSQAGQRYEQYF. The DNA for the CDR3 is TGTGCCAGCAGTCAGGCGGGACAGCGGTACGAGCAGTACTTC.

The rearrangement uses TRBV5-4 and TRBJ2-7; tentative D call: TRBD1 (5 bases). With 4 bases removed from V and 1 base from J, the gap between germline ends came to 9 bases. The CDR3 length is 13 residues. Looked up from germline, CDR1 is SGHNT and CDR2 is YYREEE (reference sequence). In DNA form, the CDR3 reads TGTGCCAGCAGCCAGGGTGGGTCCTACGAGCAGTACTTC. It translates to CASSQGGSYEQYF.

The DNA for the CDR3 is TGTGCCACAAGACAGGGTTCGAACACTGAAGCTTTCTTT. As protein: CATRQGSNTEAFF. This chain connects TRBV7-2 to TRBJ1-1; 7 positions match TRBD1. CDR3 length: 13 amino acids. Trimming took 10 bases from V and 1 from J; bases not matched to a gene: 6. The germline CDR1 and CDR2 sequences are SGHTA and FQGNSA. The complete variable domain, with remaining parts taken from reference TRBV7-2 and TRBJ1-1, reads GAGVSQSPSNKVTEKGKDVELRCDPISGHTALYWYRQSLGQGLEFLIYFQGNSAPDKSGLPSDRFSAERTGGSVSTLTIQRTQQEDSAVYLCATRQGSNTEAFFGQGTRLTVV.

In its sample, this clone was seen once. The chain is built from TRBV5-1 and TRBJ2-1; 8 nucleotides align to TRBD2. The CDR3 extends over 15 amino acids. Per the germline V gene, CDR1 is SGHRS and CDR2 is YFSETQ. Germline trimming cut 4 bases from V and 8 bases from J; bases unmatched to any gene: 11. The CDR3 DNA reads TGCGCCAGCAGCCGCGATTCGACTAGCGAGGATGAGCAGTTCTTC. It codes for CASSRDSTSEDEQFF.

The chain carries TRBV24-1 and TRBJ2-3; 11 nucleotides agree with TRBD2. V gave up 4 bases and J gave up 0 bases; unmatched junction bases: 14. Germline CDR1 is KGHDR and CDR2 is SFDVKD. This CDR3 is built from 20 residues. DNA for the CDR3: TGTGCCACCAGTGACGCCTATCGTACTAGCGGGAGCCTAAGCACAGATACGCAGTATTTT. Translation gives CATSDAYRTSGSLSTDTQYF.

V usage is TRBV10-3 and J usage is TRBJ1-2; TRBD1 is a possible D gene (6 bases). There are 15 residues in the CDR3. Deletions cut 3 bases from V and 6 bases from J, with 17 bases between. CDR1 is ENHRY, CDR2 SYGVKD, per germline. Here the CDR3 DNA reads TGTGCCATCAGTGATCCCCCCAGGGGAAGTAATGGCTACACCTTC. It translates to CAISDPPRGSNGYTF.

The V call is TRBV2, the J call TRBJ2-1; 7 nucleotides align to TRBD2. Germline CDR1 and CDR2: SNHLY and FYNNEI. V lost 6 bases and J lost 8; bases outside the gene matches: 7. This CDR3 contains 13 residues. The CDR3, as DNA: TGTGCCAGCAGCCCTACTAGCGTTCATGAGCAGTTCTTC. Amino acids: CASSPTSVHEQFF.

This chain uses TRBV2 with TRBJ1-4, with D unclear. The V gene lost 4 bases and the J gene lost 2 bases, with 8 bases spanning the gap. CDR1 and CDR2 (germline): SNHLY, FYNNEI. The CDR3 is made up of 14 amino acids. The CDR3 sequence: CASSGSGTNEKLFF. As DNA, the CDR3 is TGTGCCAGCAGTGGAAGCGGGACTAATGAAAAACTGTTTTTT.

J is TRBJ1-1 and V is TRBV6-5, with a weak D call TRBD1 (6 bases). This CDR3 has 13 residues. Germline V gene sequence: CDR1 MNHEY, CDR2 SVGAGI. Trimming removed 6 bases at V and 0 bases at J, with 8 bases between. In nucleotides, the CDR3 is TGTGCCAGCAGCAGGGGATTGAACACTGAAGCTTTCTTT. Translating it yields CASSRGLNTEAFF.